This TCR beta chain was identified during a study of vaccination effects on CD4 cells after COVID-19. Libraries were prepared by immunoSEQ multiplex PCR; TCRdb keeps only in-frame clonotypes and omits some of them. The sample shows 20,000 to 25,000 clones, around 80% of them seen only once. Trimming shortened V by 5 bases and J by 9 bases, and 11 bases separated the two germline ends. The V gene's germline CDR1 is SGHTA and CDR2 FQGNSA. This CDR3 is built from 12 residues. As concerns this clone: What it recognizes is unknown.

Before sequencing, viral peptide pools were used by the ViraFEST assay to expand antigen-specific CD4+ T cells. Researchers isolated CD4+ T cells once ten to eleven days of culture had elapsed. Testing of the vaccine recipients showed negative nucleocapsid antibodies and no prior SARS-CoV-2 infection. Each culture well received a few million PBMC. These cells were then cultured in IMDM with roughly 9 IU/ml IL-2 and 8.5 to 10 ug/ml peptides. The authors replaced half the medium with IL-2 medium on days 3 and 7. General study results and limits: Small numbers of convalescent patients limited the study. It also lacked early post-infection timepoints.

The sequencing here drew on CD4+ T cells from PBMCs cultured with HCoV-NL63 spike peptides, taken before COVID-19 vaccination. This rearrangement joins TRBV7-2 to TRBJ2-1, with D perhaps TRBD2 (5 bases). This clonotype was obtained from a human donor who received a COVID-19 vaccine. The CDR3 loop reads CASSPERGEQFF. The CDR3 DNA follows: TGTGCCAGCAGCCCTGAACGGGGTGAGCAGTTCTTC.